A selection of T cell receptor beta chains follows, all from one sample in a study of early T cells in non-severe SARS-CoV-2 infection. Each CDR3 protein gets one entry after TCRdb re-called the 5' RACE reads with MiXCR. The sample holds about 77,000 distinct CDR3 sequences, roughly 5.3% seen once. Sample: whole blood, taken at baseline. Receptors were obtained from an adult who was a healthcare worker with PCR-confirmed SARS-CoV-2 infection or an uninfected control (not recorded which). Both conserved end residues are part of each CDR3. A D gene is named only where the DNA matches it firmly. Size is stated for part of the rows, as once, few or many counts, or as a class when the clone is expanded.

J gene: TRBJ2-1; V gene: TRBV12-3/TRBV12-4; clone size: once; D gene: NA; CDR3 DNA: TGTGCCAGCAGTCCGCCGGGGGCGAGGAATGAGCAGTTCTTC; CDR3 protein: CASSPPGARNEQFF
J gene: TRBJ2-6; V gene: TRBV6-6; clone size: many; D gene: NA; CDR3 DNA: TGTGCCAGCAGTTCGGGCAGTACTGGGGCCAACGTCCTGACTTTC; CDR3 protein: CASSSGSTGANVLTF
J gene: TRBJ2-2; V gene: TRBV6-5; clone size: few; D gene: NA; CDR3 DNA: TGTGCCAGCAAGATAGCGGCCACCGGGGAGCTGTTTTTT; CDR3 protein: CASKIAATGELFF
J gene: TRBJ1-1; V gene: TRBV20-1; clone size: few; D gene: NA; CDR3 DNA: TGCAGTGCTCCACAGCCAGGGACTGAAGCTTTCTTT; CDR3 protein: CSAPQPGTEAFF
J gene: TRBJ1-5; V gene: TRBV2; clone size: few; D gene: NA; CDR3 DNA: TGTGCCAGCAGAGAGGGACCGGGACTTATCCCCCAGCATTTT; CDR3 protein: CASREGPGLIPQHF
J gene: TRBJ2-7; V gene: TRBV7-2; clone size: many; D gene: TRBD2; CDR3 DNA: TGTGCCAGCAGCGCGGGAGCGGGGCGGGACGAGCAGTACTTC; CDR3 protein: CASSAGAGRDEQYF
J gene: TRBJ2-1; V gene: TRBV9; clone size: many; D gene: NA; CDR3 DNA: TGTGCCAGCAGCGTCGATCGGGGTGAGCAGTTCTTC; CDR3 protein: CASSVDRGEQFF
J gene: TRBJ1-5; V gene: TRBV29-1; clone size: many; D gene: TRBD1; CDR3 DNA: TGCAGCGTGACACAGGGGGGGAATCAGCCCCAGCATTTT; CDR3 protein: CSVTQGGNQPQHF
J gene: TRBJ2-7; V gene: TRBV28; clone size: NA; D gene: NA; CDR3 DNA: TGTGCCAGCAGTTTATCCCGGACAGCCTACGAGCAGTACTTC; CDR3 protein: CASSLSRTAYEQYF
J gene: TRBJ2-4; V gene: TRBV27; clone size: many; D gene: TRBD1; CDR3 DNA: TGTGCCAGCAGTTTAGGGACAGGGAGGGCCAAAAACATTCAGTACTTC; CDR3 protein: CASSLGTGRAKNIQYF
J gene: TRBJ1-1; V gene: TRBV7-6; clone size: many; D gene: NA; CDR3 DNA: TGTGCCAGCAGCTTAAATTTGAGGGCTGAAGCTTTCTTT; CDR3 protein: CASSLNLRAEAFF
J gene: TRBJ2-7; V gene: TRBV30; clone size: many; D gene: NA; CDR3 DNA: TGTGCCTGGAGTGATACCGCCGAGCAGTACTTC; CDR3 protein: CAWSDTAEQYF
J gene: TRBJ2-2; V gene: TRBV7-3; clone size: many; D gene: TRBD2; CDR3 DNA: TGTGCCAGCAGCCTTCAGCGGGAGTCCCCCGGGGAGCTGTTTTTT; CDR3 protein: CASSLQRESPGELFF
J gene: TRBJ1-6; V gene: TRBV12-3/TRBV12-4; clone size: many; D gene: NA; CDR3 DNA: TGTGCCAGCAGTCTACTAGGGACGGTTGATAATTCACCCCTCCATTTT; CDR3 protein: CASSLLGTVDNSPLHF
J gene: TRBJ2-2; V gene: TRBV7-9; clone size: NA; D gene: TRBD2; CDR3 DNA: TGTGCCAGCAGCTCCCCAGATGCGGGAGTGACCGGGGAGCTGTTTTTT; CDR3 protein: CASSSPDAGVTGELFF
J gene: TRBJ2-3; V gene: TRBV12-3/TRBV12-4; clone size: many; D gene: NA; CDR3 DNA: TGTGCCAGCAGGCGGACTGGAACCGGGGATACGCAGTATTTT; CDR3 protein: CASRRTGTGDTQYF
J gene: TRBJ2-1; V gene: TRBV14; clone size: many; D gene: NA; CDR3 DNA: TGTGCCAGCAGCCAAGATCGGTTTGGGCAGGGGGGAAGCTCCTACAATGAGCAGTTCTTC; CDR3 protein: CASSQDRFGQGGSSYNEQFF
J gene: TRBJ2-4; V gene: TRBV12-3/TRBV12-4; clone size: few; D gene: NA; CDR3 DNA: TGTGCCAGCAGTTTAGGTGGAGGGAAACACATTCAGTACTTC; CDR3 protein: CASSLGGGKHIQYF
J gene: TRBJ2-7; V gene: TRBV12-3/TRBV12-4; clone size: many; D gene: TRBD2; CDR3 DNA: TGTGCCAGCAGTTCCTCGGGACTAGCGGGGAGCTTGGACTTC; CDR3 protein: CASSSSGLAGSLDF
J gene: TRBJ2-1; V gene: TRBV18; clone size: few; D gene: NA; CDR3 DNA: TGTGCCAGCTCACCACCGGGAGCCGGGGTCCTGACAATGTCGCAGTTCTTC; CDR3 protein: CASSPPGAGVLTMSQFF
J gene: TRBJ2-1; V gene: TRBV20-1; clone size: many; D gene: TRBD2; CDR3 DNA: TGCAGTGCGAGAAGTCTAGCGGGCGATGAGCAGTTCTTC; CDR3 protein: CSARSLAGDEQFF
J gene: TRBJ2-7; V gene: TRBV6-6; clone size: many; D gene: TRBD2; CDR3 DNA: TGTGCCAGCAGCGGACTAGCGGGAGTATCCTACGAGCAGTACTTC; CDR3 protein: CASSGLAGVSYEQYF
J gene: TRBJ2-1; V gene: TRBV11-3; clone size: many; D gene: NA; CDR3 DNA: TGTGCCAGCAGCTCCGGGACTGGGAGAGCCTACAATGAGCAGTTCTTC; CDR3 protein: CASSSGTGRAYNEQFF
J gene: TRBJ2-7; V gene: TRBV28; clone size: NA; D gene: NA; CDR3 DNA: TGTGCCAGCAGTTCCGGGCCGGGCTACGAGCAGTACTTC; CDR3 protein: CASSSGPGYEQYF
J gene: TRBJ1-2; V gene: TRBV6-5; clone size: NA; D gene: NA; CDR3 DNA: TGTGCCAGCAGTTACGTGCAGGGTGACGGCTACACCTTC; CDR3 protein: CASSYVQGDGYTF